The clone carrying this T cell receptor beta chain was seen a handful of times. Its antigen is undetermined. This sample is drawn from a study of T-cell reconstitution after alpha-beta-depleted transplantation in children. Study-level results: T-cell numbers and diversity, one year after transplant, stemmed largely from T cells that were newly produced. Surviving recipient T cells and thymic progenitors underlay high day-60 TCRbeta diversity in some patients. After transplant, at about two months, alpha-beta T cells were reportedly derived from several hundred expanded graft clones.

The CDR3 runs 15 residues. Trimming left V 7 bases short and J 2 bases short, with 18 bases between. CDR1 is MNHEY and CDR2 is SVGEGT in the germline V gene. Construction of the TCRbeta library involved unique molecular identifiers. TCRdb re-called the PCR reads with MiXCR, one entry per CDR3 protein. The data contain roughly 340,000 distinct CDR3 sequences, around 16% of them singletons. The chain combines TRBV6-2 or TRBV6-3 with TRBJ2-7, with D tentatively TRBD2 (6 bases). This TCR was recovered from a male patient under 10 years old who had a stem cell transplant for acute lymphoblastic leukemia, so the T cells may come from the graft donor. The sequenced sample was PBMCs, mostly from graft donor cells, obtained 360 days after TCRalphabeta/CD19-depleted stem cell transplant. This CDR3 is CASTSGLLTTYEQYF. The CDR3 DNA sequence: TGTGCCAGCACCTCGGGACTTCTTACTACCTACGAGCAGTACTTC.